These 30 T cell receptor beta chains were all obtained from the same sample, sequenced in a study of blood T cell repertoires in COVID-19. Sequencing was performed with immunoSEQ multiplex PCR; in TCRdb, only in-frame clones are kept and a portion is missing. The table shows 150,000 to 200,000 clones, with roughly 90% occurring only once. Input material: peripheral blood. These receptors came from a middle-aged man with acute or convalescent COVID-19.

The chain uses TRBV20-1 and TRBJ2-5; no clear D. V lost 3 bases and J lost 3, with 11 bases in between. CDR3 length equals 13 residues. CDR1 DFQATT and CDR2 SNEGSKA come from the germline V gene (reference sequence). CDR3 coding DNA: TGCAGTGCTAGTAAAGTAGTCGAAGAGACCCAGTACTTC. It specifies CSASKVVEETQYF.

CDR3 amino acids: CASSRGGALTNYGYTF. CDR3 nucleotides: TGTGCCAGTAGCAGAGGGGGGGCCCTTACTAACTATGGCTACACCTTC. V is TRBV19 and J is TRBJ1-2, with D maybe TRBD1 (6 bases). CDR3 size: 16 residues. V was pared by 6 bases and J by 0 bases, with 17 bases between. Germline V gives CDR1 LNHDA, CDR2 SQIVND (reference sequence).

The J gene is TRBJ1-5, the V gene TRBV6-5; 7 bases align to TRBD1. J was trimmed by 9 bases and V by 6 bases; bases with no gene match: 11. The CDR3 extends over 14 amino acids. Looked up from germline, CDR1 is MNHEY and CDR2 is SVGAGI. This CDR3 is CASSRDRDWRPQHF. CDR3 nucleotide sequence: TGTGCCAGCAGCCGTGACAGGGATTGGCGGCCCCAGCATTTT.

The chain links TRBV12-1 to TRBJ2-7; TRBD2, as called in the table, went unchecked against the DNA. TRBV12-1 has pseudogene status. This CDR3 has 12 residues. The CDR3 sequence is CASSFRRGEQYF. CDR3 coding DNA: TGTGCCAGCAGCTTTCGGCGGGGCGAGCAGTACTTC.

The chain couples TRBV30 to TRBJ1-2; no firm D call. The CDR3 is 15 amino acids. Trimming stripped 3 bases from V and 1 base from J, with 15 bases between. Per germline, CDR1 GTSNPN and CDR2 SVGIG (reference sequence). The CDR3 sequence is CAWRERDKLNYGYTF. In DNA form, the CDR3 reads TGTGCCTGGAGGGAACGAGACAAGCTTAACTATGGCTACACCTTC.

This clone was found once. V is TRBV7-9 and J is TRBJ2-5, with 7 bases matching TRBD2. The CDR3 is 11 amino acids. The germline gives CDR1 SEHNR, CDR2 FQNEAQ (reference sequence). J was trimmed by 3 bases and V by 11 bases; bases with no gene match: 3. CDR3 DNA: TGTGCCTGCCGGGAGGAAGAGACCCAGTACTTC. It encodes CACREEETQYF. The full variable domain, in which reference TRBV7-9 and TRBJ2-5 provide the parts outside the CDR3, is DTGVSQNPRHKITKRGQNVTFRCDPISEHNRLYWYRQTLGQGPEFLTYFQNEAQLEKSRLLSDRFSAERPKGSFSTLEIQRTEQGDSAMYLCACREEETQYFGPGTRLLVL.

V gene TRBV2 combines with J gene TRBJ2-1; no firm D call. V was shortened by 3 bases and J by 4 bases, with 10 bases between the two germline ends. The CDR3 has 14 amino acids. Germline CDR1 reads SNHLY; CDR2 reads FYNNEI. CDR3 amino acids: CASSDLSSYNEQFF. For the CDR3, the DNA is TGTGCCAGCAGTGACCTTTCGAGTTACAATGAGCAGTTCTTC.

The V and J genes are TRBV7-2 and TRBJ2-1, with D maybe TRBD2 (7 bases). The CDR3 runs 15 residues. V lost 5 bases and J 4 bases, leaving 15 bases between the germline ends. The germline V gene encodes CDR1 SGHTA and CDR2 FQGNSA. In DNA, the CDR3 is TGTGCCAGCAGCCCGCGGGGGCCGTATTACAATGAGCAGTTCTTC. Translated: CASSPRGPYYNEQFF.

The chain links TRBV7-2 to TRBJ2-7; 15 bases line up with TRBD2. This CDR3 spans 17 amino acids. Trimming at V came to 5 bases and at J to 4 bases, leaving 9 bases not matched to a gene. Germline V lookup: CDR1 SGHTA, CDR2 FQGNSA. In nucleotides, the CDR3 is TGTGCCAGCAGCGCGGGACTAGCGGGGGGTACCGGGTACGAGCAGTACTTC. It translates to CASSAGLAGGTGYEQYF. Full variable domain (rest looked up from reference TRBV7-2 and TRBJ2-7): GAGVSQSPSNKVTEKGKDVELRCDPISGHTALYWYRQSLGQGLEFLIYFQGNSAPDKSGLPSDRFSAERTGGSVSTLTIQRTQQEDSAVYLCASSAGLAGGTGYEQYFGPGTRLTVT.

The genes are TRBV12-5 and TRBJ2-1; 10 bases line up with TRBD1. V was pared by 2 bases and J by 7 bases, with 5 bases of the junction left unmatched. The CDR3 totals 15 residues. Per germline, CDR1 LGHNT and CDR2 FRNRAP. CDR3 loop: CASGLPRDRGNEQFF. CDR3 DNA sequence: TGTGCTAGTGGTTTGCCTCGGGACAGGGGAAATGAGCAGTTCTTC.

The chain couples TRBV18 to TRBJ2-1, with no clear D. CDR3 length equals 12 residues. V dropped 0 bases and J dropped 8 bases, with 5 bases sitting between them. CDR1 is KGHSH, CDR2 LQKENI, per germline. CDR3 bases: TGTGCCAGCTCACCACCCCTTTATGAGCAGTTCTTC. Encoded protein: CASSPPLYEQFF.

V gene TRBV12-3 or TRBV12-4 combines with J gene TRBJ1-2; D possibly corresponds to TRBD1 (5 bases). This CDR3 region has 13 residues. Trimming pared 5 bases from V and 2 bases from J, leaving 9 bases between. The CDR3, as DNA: TGTGCCAGCAGTACGACAGAGAACTATGGCTACACCTTC. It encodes CASSTTENYGYTF.

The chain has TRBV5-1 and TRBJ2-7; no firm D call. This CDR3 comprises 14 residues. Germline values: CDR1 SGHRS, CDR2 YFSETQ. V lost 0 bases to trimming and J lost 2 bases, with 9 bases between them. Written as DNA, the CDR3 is TGCGCCAGCAGCTTGGGGTCCACTGCCTACGAGCAGTACTTC. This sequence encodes CASSLGSTAYEQYF. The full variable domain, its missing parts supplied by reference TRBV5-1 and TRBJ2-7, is KAGVTQTPRYLIKTRGQQVTLSCSPISGHRSVSWYQQTPGQGLQFLFEYFSETQRNKGNFPGRFSGRQFSNSRSEMNVSTLELGDSALYLCASSLGSTAYEQYFGPGTRLTVT.

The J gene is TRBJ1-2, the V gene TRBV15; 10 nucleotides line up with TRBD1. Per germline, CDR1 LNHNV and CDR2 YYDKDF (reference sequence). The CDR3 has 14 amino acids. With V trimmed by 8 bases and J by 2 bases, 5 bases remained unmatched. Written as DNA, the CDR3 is TGTGCCACCTCGCCGGGACAGGGGAACTATGGCTACACCTTC. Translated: CATSPGQGNYGYTF.

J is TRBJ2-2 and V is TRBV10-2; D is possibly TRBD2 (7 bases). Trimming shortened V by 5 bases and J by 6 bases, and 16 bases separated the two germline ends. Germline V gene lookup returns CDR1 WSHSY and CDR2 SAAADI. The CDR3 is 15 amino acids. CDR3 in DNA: TGCGCCAGCAGTACGTTGGGGGGGGGCCCCGGGGAGCTGTTTTTT. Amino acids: CASSTLGGGPGELFF.

As DNA, the CDR3 is TGTGCCTGGAGTGTTTTGGGTCCGGGACAGGGGAGAAACACCATATATTTT. Protein product: CAWSVLGPGQGRNTIYF. The chain combines TRBV30 with TRBJ1-3; 10 bases agree with TRBD1. Germline CDR1 is GTSNPN and CDR2 is SVGIG (reference sequence). J was trimmed by 5 bases and V by 0 bases; bases with no gene match: 10. The CDR3 runs to 17 residues.

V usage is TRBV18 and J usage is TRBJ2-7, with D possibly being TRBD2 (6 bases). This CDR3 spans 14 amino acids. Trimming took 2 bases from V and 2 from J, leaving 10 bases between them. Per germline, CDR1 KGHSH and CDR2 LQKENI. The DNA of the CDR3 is TGTGCCAGCTCACCAGCCGGGGGAGCCTACGAGCAGTACTTC. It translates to CASSPAGGAYEQYF.

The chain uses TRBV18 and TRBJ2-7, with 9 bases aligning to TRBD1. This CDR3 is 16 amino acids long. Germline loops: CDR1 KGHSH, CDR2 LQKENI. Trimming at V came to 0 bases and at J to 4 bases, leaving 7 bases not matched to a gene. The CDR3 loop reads CASSPPPGQGRYEQYF. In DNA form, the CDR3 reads TGTGCCAGCTCACCACCTCCGGGACAGGGAAGGTACGAGCAGTACTTC.

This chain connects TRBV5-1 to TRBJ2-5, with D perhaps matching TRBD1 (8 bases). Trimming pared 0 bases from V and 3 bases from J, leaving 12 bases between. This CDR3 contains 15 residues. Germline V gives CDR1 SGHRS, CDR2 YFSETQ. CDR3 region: CASSLVQGGEETQYF. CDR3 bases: TGCGCCAGCAGCTTGGTACAGGGGGGGGAAGAGACCCAGTACTTC.

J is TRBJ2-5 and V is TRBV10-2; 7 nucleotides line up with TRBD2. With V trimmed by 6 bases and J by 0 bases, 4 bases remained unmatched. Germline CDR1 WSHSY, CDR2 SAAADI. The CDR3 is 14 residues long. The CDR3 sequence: CASRYGTNQETQYF. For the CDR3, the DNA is TGCGCCAGCAGATACGGGACTAACCAAGAGACCCAGTACTTC.

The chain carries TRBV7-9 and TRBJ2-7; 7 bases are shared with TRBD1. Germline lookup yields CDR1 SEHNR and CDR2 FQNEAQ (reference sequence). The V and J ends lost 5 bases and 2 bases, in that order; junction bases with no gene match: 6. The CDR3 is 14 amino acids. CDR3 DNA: TGTGCCAGCAGCGCAAACAGGGGCCCCTACGAGCAGTACTTC. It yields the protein CASSANRGPYEQYF.

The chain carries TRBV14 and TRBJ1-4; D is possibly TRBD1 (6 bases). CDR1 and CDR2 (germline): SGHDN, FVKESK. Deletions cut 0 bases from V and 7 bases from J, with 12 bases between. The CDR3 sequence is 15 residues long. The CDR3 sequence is CASSQELGASEKLFF. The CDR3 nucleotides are TGTGCCAGCAGCCAAGAGTTGGGGGCGAGTGAAAAACTGTTTTTT.

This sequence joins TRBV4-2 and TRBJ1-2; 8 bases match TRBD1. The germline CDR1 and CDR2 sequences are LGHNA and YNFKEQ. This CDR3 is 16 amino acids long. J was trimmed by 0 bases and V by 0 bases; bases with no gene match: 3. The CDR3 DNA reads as TGTGCCAGCAGCCAAGATGGGACAGGAGCTAACTATGGCTACACCTTC. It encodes CASSQDGTGANYGYTF.

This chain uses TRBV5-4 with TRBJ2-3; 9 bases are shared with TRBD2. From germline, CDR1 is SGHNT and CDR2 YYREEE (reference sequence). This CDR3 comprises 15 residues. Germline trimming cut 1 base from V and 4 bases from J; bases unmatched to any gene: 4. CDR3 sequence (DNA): TGTGCCAGCAGCTTGTCTAGCGGGGTTTCAGATACGCAGTATTTT. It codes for CASSLSSGVSDTQYF.

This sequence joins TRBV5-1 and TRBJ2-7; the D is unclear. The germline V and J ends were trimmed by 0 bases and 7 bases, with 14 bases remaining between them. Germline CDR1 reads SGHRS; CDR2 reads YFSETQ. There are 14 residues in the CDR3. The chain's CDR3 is CASSLVAEAGEQYF. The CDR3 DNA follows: TGCGCCAGCAGCTTGGTGGCGGAAGCCGGGGAGCAGTACTTC.

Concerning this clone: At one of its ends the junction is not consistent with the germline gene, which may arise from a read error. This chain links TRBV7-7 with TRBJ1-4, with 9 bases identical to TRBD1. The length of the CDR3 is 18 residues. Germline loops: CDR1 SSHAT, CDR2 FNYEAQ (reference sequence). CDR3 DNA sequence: TGTGCTAGCAGTCCGGGACAGGGAAGGTGGGAGACTAATGAAAAACTGTTTTTT. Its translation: CASSPGQGRWETNEKLFF.

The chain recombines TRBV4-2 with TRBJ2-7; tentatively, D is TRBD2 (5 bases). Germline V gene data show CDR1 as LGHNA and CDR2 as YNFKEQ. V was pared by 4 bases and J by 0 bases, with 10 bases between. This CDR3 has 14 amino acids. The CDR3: CASSPSAASYEQYF. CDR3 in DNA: TGTGCCAGCAGCCCCTCAGCGGCCTCCTACGAGCAGTACTTC.

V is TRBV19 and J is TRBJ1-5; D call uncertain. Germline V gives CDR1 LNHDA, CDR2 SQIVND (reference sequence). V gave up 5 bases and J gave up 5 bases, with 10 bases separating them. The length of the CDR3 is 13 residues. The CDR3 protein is CASSVRVDQPQHF. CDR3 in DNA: TGTGCCAGTAGTGTGAGGGTTGATCAGCCCCAGCATTTT.

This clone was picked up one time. CDR3 nucleotides: TGCGCCAGCAGCCAAGATAAGCGCCCGGGACAGGGGGATGAAAAACTGTTTTTT. It specifies CASSQDKRPGQGDEKLFF. V is TRBV4-1 and J is TRBJ1-4; 11 bases are shared with TRBD1. This CDR3 has 18 residues. Germline V gives CDR1 MGHRA, CDR2 YSYEKL. Trimming took 0 bases from V and 6 from J; bases not matched to a gene: 9.

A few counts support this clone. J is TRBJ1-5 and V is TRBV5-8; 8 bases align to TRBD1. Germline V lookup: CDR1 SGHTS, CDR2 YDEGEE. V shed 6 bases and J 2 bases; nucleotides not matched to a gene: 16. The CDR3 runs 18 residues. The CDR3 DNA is TGTGCCAGCAACTATTACTCCACGACAGGGGATGGCAATCAGCCCCAGCATTTT. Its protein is CASNYYSTTGDGNQPQHF.